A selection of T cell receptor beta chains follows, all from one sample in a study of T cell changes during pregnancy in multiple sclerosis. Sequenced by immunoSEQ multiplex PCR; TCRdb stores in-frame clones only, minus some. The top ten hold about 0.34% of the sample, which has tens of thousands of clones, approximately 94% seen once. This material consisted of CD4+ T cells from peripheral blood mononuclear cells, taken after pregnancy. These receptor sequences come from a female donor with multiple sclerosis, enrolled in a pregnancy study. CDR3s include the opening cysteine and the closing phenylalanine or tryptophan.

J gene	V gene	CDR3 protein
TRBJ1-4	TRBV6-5	CASSRVGQVDEKLFF
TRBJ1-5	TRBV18	CASSPGQGLPRSNQPQHF
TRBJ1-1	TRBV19	CASTRQGATEAFF
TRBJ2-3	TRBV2	CASSADGGLSTDTQYF
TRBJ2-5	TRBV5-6	CASTRPGDGETQYF
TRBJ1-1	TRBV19	CASRFAGGARSTEAFF
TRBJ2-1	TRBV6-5	CASSYSTSGGANEQFF
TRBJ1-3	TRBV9	CASSPLDSPSGNTIYF
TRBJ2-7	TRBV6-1	CASSEGLAGDISYEQYF
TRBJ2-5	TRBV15	CATSPEGLFEETQYF
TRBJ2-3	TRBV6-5	CASTKRLAGTDTQYF
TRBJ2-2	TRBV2	CASSDPTGELFF
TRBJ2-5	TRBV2	CASNGQAGETQYF
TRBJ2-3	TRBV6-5	CASSRDGGASDTQYF
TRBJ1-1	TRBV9	CASSVAMNTEAFF
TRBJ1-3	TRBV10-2	CASRSRDKTGIYF
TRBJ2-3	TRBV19	CASSITGTPLYADTQYF
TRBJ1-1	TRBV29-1	CSVGDRGPAGNTEAFF
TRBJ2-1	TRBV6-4	CASRGSSGGKLSEQFF
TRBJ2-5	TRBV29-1	CSGRQGSETQYF
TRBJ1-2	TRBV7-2	CASSPGQGRSYTF
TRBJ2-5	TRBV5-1	CASSLYGTSGGASQETQYF
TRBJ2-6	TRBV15	CATSRAGGPNFGANVLTF
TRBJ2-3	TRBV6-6	CASSRMATDTQYF
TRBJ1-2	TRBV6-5	CASSYAGVGGYTF
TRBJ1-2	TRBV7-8	CASSFGGGRVEFYGYTF
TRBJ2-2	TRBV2	CASRADGTGELFF
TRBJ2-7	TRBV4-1	CASSQNLLGALYEQYF
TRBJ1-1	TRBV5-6	CASSLRDRDALILNTEAFF
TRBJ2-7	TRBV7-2	CASSPNSPGMGGEQYF
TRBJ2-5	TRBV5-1	CASSLAGTAPRAQYF
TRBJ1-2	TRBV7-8	CASSLSGRGGFYGYTF
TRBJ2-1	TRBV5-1	CASSLGGHTQGADEQFF
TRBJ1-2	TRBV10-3	CAISETGTGSRGGYTF
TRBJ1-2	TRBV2	CASGENYGYTF
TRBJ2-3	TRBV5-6	CASSSSGGADTQYF
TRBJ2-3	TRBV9	CASSVGSRVDTQYF
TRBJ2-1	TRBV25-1	CASSGGGGAYNEQFF
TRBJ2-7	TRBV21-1	CASSEGLAGGPYEQYF
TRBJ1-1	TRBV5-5	CASSSGRLGQGKVEAFF
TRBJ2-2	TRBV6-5	CASSLQGRAGELFF
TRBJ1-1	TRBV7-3	CASSLSAGKTEAFF
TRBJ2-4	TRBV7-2	CASSPSVGVPINIQYF
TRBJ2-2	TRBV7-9	CASSSLAGELFF
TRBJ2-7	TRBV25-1	CASAGLAGEEDF
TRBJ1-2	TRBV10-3	CAISEGVNYGYTF
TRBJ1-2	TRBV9	CASSGSGGYGYTF
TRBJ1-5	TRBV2	CASSDDGGGQPQHF
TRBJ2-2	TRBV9	CASSPPGTGGTGELFF
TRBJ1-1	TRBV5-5	CASSPPMTVTEAFF
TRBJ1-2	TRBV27	CASSETGGANYGYTF
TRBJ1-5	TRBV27	CASSPRTGQNQPQHF
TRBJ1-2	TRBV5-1	CASSSSTGAYGYTF